The 24 T cell receptor beta chains below all came from one sample that was sequenced in a study of cytomegalovirus exposure and HLA in healthy donors. With 60 Vbeta and 13 Jbeta primers, the PCR was carried out. Assay: immunoSEQ multiplex PCR; the TCRdb copy retains only in-frame clones and omits some. The sample consists of 250,000 or so clones, around 81% of them appearing once. Material: PBMCs. The receptors were sampled from an older woman in good health and CMV-seropositive.

This sequence joins TRBV27 and TRBJ1-3, with D maybe TRBD1 (6 bases). V was pared by 6 bases and J by 5 bases, with 11 bases between. The CDR3 is 13 amino acids. Germline CDR1 MNHEY, CDR2 SMNVEV (reference sequence). The chain's CDR3 is CASSSGVRNTIYF. CDR3 DNA: TGTGCCAGCAGCTCAGGGGTGAGAAACACCATATATTTT.

The chain uses TRBV6-1 and TRBJ2-7; D possibly corresponds to TRBD2 (6 bases). V was clipped by 5 bases and J by 1 base, with 12 bases between them. Germline assignment: CDR1 MNHNS and CDR2 SASEGT. The CDR3 runs to 14 residues. This CDR3 reads CASSLRDLSYEQYF. The CDR3 DNA is TGTGCCAGCAGTCTGCGGGACTTATCCTACGAGCAGTACTTC.

This clone was seen a single time. The chain couples TRBV7-2 to TRBJ2-2; TRBD2 agrees at 13 bases. After removal of 6 bases from V and 0 bases from J, the junction contained 7 bases not matched to a gene. The CDR3 loop spans 18 amino acids. Germline assignment: CDR1 SGHTA and CDR2 FQGNSA. The CDR3: CASSLTSGRTTNTGELFF. The CDR3 nucleotides are TGTGCCAGCAGTTTGACTAGCGGGAGGACAACGAACACCGGGGAGCTGTTTTTT.

V usage is TRBV14 and J usage is TRBJ1-1; a possible D gene is TRBD1 (6 bases). V was trimmed by 5 bases and J by 1 base, leaving 8 bases between them. Germline CDR1 SGHDN, CDR2 FVKESK. The CDR3 spans 13 residues. The CDR3 DNA sequence: TGTGCCAGCAGCTCCAGGGGGAACACTGAAGCTTTCTTT. Its protein is CASSSRGNTEAFF.

V gene TRBV15 combines with J gene TRBJ1-4; D not resolved. The CDR3 totals 17 residues. Germline values: CDR1 LNHNV, CDR2 YYDKDF (reference sequence). Trimming took off 0 bases at V and 6 bases at J, with 17 bases between the two ends. CDR3 amino acids: CATSRDVVEPRDEKLFF. The CDR3 DNA follows: TGTGCCACCAGCAGAGATGTGGTGGAACCCCGGGATGAAAAACTGTTTTTT.

V is TRBV12-5 and J is TRBJ2-3; D perhaps matches TRBD2 (5 bases). The V end lost 6 bases, the J end lost 0 bases, and 16 bases lay between the germline ends. CDR1 and CDR2 from the germline V gene are LGHNT and FRNRAP. The CDR3 is 16 amino acids. CDR3 in DNA: TGTGCTAGTGGCCCTCCCTATGAGCGGAGCACAGATACGCAGTATTTT. Protein: CASGPPYERSTDTQYF.

V gene TRBV18 combines with J gene TRBJ1-4, with 11 bases identical to TRBD1. Germline CDR1 reads KGHSH; CDR2 reads LQKENI. J gave up 8 bases and V 3 bases, and 2 bases lay outside the gene matches. The CDR3 totals 14 residues. This CDR3 reads CASSPDRGQEKLFF. Written as DNA, the CDR3 is TGTGCCAGCTCACCGGACAGGGGGCAAGAAAAACTGTTTTTT.

This chain connects TRBV5-4 to TRBJ2-2; TRBD2 aligns across 9 bases. Germline CDR1 and CDR2: SGHNT and YYREEE (reference sequence). This CDR3 is built from 17 residues. With V trimmed by 4 bases and J by 1 base, 8 bases remained unmatched. The CDR3 reads CASSAGIAGENTGELFF. The DNA of the CDR3 is TGTGCCAGCAGCGCAGGAATAGCGGGAGAGAACACCGGGGAGCTGTTTTTT.

A single count supports this clone. The CDR3 spells CASSFGLTIQGARNTEAFF. The CDR3 DNA sequence: TGTGCCAGCAGCTTCGGTTTGACGATTCAGGGGGCCCGGAACACTGAAGCTTTCTTT. V gene TRBV5-4 combines with J gene TRBJ1-1; 8 nucleotides line up with TRBD1. This CDR3 has 19 amino acids. The germline V gene encodes CDR1 SGHNT and CDR2 YYREEE (reference sequence). V trimming: 2 bases; J trimming: 1 base; junction bases outside the gene matches: 16.

V and J are TRBV10-2 and TRBJ2-7, with TRBD2 matching 10 bases. This CDR3 is 12 amino acids long. The J segment lost 5 bases and the V segment lost 8 bases, leaving 3 bases of the junction unmatched. Germline V gene lookup returns CDR1 WSHSY and CDR2 SAAADI. The CDR3 region has the DNA TGCGCCAGCGCTAGCGGGAGCCACGAGCAGTACTTC. Residues: CASASGSHEQYF.

The chain joins TRBV6-1 to TRBJ1-5; D unresolved. Trimming took off 1 base at V and 6 bases at J, with 13 bases between the two ends. CDR1 and CDR2 (germline): MNHNS, SASEGT. This CDR3 spans 15 amino acids. The CDR3 DNA reads TGTGCCAGCAGTGAAGTACTGAGGTCCGGTCAGCCCCAGCATTTT. This translates into CASSEVLRSGQPQHF.

This clone was detected only a few times. This sequence joins TRBV4-1 and TRBJ1-3; no reliable D call. The V end was cut by 3 bases, the J end by 0 bases, with 15 bases between. This CDR3 spans 17 amino acids. The germline V gene encodes CDR1 MGHRA and CDR2 YSYEKL. CDR3 DNA: TGCGCCAGCAGCCACGAGCCTACAGCCAACTCTGGAAACACCATATATTTT. Translating it yields CASSHEPTANSGNTIYF.

V is TRBV29-1 and J is TRBJ1-2; 9 bases line up with TRBD1. J gave up 4 bases and V 4 bases, and 13 bases lay outside the gene matches. CDR3 length: 16 amino acids. CDR1 is SQVTM, CDR2 ANQGSEA, per germline. In DNA form, the CDR3 reads TGCAGCGTTGCACCACCGGCGGGACAGGGTCCCTATGGCTACACCTTC. This codes for CSVAPPAGQGPYGYTF.

The chain couples TRBV27 to TRBJ2-1, with D possibly TRBD1 on 5 matching bases. Germline loops: CDR1 MNHEY, CDR2 SMNVEV (reference sequence). CDR3 length equals 13 residues. V lost 4 bases and J lost 10, with 14 bases in between. The CDR3 DNA reads as TGTGCCAGCAGTTCGTCAGGGCGCCCAGAGCAGTTCTTC. It encodes CASSSSGRPEQFF.

The rearrangement links TRBV10-1 to TRBJ2-2; 7 bases fit TRBD1. This CDR3 is 16 amino acids long. The trim removed 2 bases at V and 0 bases at J, leaving 3 bases unmatched. CDR1 is WNHNN and CDR2 is SYGVQD in the germline V gene (reference sequence). The CDR3 loop reads CASSETGAPNTGELFF. CDR3 nucleotides: TGCGCCAGCAGTGAGACAGGGGCACCGAACACCGGGGAGCTGTTTTTT.

CDR3 sequence (DNA): TGCGCCAGCAGCCCCATTACTAGCGGGAGCGCCTTCCAAGAGACCCAGTACTTC. This gives the protein CASSPITSGSAFQETQYF. The rearrangement uses TRBV4-1 and TRBJ2-5; the match to TRBD2 covers 11 bases. With V trimmed by 4 bases and J by 1 base, 11 bases remained unmatched. This CDR3 is 18 amino acids long. Germline V CDR1 and CDR2: MGHRA, YSYEKL.

The chain has TRBV5-6 and TRBJ1-2; D perhaps matches TRBD1 (5 bases). Germline V gene data show CDR1 as SGHDT and CDR2 as YYEEEE. The CDR3 has 13 amino acids. V gave up 4 bases and J gave up 3 bases, with 10 bases separating them. The chain's CDR3 is CASSRGGDYGYTF. The CDR3 DNA follows: TGTGCCAGCAGCCGCGGGGGGGACTATGGCTACACCTTC.

This chain joins TRBV6-5 and TRBJ2-3; 10 bases map to TRBD1. J gave up 4 bases and V 6 bases, and 4 bases lay outside the gene matches. The CDR3 spans 14 residues. Germline CDR1 is MNHEY and CDR2 is SVGAGI. CDR3 DNA sequence: TGTGCCAGCAGCCCGACAGGGGGCCCAGATACGCAGTATTTT. The encoded protein is CASSPTGGPDTQYF.

The chain has TRBV9 and TRBJ2-3, with TRBD2 matching over 10 bases. V shed 4 bases and J 5 bases; nucleotides not matched to a gene: 7. The CDR3 runs to 15 residues. Germline V gene data show CDR1 as SGDLS and CDR2 as YYNGEE. CDR3 amino acids: CASSPSGSLGDTQYF. In DNA, the CDR3 is TGTGCCAGCAGCCCTAGCGGGAGCTTAGGAGATACGCAGTATTTT.

This chain links TRBV5-6 with TRBJ1-4; D is unclear. V was cut by 0 bases and J by 8 bases, with 8 bases left in between. Germline V gene sequence: CDR1 SGHDT, CDR2 YYEEEE. The CDR3 totals 13 residues. The CDR3 region is CASSLDGLEKLFF. CDR3 nucleotides: TGTGCCAGCAGCTTGGACGGGTTAGAAAAACTGTTTTTT. Variable domain in full (rest from reference TRBV5-6 and TRBJ1-4): DAGVTQSPTHLIKTRGQQVTLRCSPKSGHDTVSWYQQALGQGPQFIFQYYEEEERQRGNFPDRFSGHQFPNYSSELNVNALLLGDSALYLCASSLDGLEKLFFGSGTQLSVL.

The rearrangement links TRBV4-1 to TRBJ1-2; D unresolved. The CDR3 sequence is 16 residues long. Germline V gene sequence: CDR1 MGHRA, CDR2 YSYEKL. Trimming shortened V by 2 bases and J by 5 bases, and 18 bases separated the two germline ends. DNA for the CDR3: TGCGCCAGCAGCCAATTGGGTCGTACGCGACATTATGGCTACACCTTC. This sequence encodes CASSQLGRTRHYGYTF.

This chain links TRBV19 with TRBJ1-2; 7 bases map to TRBD1. Germline V CDR1 and CDR2: LNHDA, SQIVND (reference sequence). The CDR3 covers 13 residues. J gave up 5 bases and V 3 bases, and 3 bases lay outside the gene matches. The CDR3 here is CASSMDRWYGYTF. CDR3 bases: TGTGCCAGTAGTATGGACAGGTGGTATGGCTACACCTTC.

This rearrangement joins TRBV5-1 to TRBJ2-3; 10 positions agree with TRBD2. The CDR3 loop spans 16 amino acids. CDR1 is SGHRS, CDR2 YFSETQ, per germline. V trimming: 0 bases; J trimming: 2 bases; junction bases outside the gene matches: 3. DNA for the CDR3: TGCGCCAGCAGCTTGGTACTAGCGGGAAACACAGATACGCAGTATTTT. Encoded protein: CASSLVLAGNTDTQYF.

This clone was observed once. The chain is built from TRBV7-9 and TRBJ1-2; tentatively, D is TRBD1 (5 bases). Per germline, CDR1 SEHNR and CDR2 FQNEAQ (reference sequence). The CDR3 has 14 residues. The V end lost 4 bases, the J end lost 7 bases, and 16 bases lay between the germline ends. CDR3 region: CASSSRDLTSGYTF. The CDR3 bases are TGTGCCAGCAGCTCCAGGGATCTGACTTCTGGCTACACCTTC.